The rows below give T cell receptor beta chains drawn from one sample of a study of OX40 agonist ivuxolimab in advanced cancers. Assay: immunoSEQ multiplex PCR; the TCRdb copy retains only in-frame clones and omits some. The profile shows tens of thousands of clones, roughly 85% of them singletons. The sample consisted of CD4+ or CD8+ T cells sorted from blood, taken in a trial of the OX40 agonist ivuxolimab. Receptor source: an adult with an advanced solid tumor such as melanoma, head and neck, liver or kidney cancer. CDR3s leave out the opening cysteine and the closing phenylalanine or tryptophan. Size tells how often a clone was seen (once, few, many) or the class of an expanded clone, and some rows leave it out.

clone size	V gene	J gene	CDR3 protein
NA	TRBV7-2	TRBJ1-2	ASSSRTGGYGYT
NA	TRBV18	TRBJ2-7	ASSLGTGESYEQY
NA	TRBV5-4	TRBJ1-2	ASSPGQRTNYGYT
NA	TRBV18	TRBJ2-6	ASSPPGQTGSGANVLT
NA	TRBV19	TRBJ1-2	ASSPYTDRGYGYT
NA	TRBV2	TRBJ2-3	ASSASTSGRTDTQY
NA	TRBV7-9	TRBJ2-7	ASSFGGEGSYEQY
NA	TRBV7-3	TRBJ2-3	ASSLRGLSGRAVDTQY
NA	TRBV5-1	TRBJ1-1	ASSLSANTEAF
NA	TRBV4-3	TRBJ2-5	ASSTTGRGETQY
NA	TRBV7-8	TRBJ1-5	ASSLGAEPQH
NA	TRBV11-2	TRBJ2-2	ASSLGYSGTNTGELF
once	TRBV6-5	TRBJ1-6	ASSYAPSSYNSPLH
few	TRBV19	TRBJ2-1	ASSISGTKLANEQF
NA	TRBV28	TRBJ1-1	ASPTGSGTEAF
NA	TRBV6-1	TRBJ2-1	ASSEHSGGLNEQF
NA	TRBV19	TRBJ1-6	ASSLPGQGNSPLH
NA	TRBV7-2	TRBJ1-2	ASSLRQGRPGGYGYT
NA	TRBV27	TRBJ1-2	ASSSLTGRPRGYT
NA	TRBV7-2	TRBJ2-1	ASSPRSISYNEQF
NA	TRBV7-8	TRBJ2-1	ASSSLGREGSYNEQF
NA	TRBV5-1	TRBJ1-2	ASSLEGDDYGYT
NA	TRBV29-1	TRBJ2-1	SVESANEQF
NA	TRBV5-8	TRBJ2-3	ASSFLAGRTDTQY
NA	TRBV18	TRBJ2-7	ASSPASGGTYEQY
NA	TRBV5-6	TRBJ1-5	ASSATGGGNQPQH